This T cell receptor beta chain was identified in a study of technical replicates of blood from several donors. Trimming cost V 6 bases and J 3 bases, with 12 bases left between them. The CDR3 is 13 amino acids. Germline V gene sequence: CDR1 MNHEY, CDR2 SMNVEV (reference sequence). Method: immunoSEQ multiplex PCR; TCRdb's copy keeps in-frame clones and lacks some. The sample shows roughly 51,000 clones, 93% of them seen only once. The receptor comes from a human donor in good health. Some clones in this sample may be carry-over from other donors' samples. Sequencing input: PBMCs. The genes are TRBV27 and TRBJ2-7, with D unresolved. The CDR3 spells CASSPRNYYEQYF. The CDR3 nucleotides read TGTGCCAGCAGCCCGAGGAATTACTACGAGCAGTACTTC.